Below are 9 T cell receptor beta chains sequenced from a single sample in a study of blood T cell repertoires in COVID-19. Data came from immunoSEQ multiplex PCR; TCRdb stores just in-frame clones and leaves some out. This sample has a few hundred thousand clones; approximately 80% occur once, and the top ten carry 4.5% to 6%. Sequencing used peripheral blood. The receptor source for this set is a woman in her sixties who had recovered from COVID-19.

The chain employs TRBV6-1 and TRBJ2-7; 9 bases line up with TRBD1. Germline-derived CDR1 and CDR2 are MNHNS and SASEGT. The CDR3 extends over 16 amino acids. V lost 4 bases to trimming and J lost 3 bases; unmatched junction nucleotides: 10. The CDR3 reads CASSGSLPTGGYEQYF. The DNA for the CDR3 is TGTGCCAGCAGTGGGTCCCTTCCGACAGGGGGCTACGAGCAGTACTTC.

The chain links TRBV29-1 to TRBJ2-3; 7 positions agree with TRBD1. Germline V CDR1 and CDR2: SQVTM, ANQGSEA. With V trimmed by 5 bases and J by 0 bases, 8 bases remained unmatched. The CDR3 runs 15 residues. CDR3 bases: TGCAGCGTTAAGGGACAGATAATCAGCACAGATACGCAGTATTTT. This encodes CSVKGQIISTDTQYF.

The CDR3 bases are TGCGCCAGCAGCCAAGTTCAGGCCGTTACTAACTATGGCTACACCTTC. Protein product: CASSQVQAVTNYGYTF. This sequence joins TRBV4-1 and TRBJ1-2; no firm D call. This CDR3 region has 16 residues. V gave up 1 base and J gave up 0 bases, with 12 bases separating them. The germline V gene has CDR1 MGHRA and CDR2 YSYEKL.

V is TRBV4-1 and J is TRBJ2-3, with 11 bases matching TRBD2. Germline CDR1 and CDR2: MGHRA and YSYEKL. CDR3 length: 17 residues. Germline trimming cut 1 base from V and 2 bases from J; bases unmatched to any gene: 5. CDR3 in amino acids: CASSQGLAGLFTDTQYF. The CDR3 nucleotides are TGCGCCAGCAGCCAAGGACTAGCGGGGTTGTTCACAGATACGCAGTATTTT.

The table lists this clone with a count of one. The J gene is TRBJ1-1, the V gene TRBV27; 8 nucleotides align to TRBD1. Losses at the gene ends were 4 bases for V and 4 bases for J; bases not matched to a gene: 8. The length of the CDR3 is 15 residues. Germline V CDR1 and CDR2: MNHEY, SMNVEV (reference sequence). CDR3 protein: CASSSRNTGGTEAFF. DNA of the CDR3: TGTGCCAGCAGTTCCCGAAATACAGGGGGCACTGAAGCTTTCTTT.

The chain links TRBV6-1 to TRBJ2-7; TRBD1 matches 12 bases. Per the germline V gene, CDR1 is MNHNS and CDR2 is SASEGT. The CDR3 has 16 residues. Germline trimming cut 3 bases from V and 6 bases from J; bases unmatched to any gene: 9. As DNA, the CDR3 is TGTGCCAGCAGTGATGATATGGGACAGGGGGCAAGCGAGCAGTACTTC. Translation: CASSDDMGQGASEQYF.

The DNA of the CDR3 is TGTGCCAGCAGCCCAATCGAGGCAGGGCGCTCCTACGAGCAGTACTTC. Protein product: CASSPIEAGRSYEQYF. The rearrangement links TRBV7-9 to TRBJ2-7, with D possibly TRBD1 on 5 matching bases. The CDR3 sequence is 16 residues long. CDR1 and CDR2 (germline): SEHNR, FQNEAQ (reference sequence). V lost 5 bases and J 0 bases, leaving 17 bases between the germline ends.

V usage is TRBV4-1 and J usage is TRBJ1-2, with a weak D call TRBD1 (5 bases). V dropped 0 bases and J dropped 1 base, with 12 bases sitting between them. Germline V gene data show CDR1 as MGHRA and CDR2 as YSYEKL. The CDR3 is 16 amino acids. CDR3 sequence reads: CASSQDWGKFNYGYTF. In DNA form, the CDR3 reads TGCGCCAGCAGCCAAGATTGGGGCAAATTTAACTATGGCTACACCTTC.

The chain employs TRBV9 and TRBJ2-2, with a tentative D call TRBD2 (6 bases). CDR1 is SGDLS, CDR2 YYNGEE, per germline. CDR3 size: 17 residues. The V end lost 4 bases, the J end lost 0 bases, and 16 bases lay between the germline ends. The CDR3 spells CASSISTGTANTGELFF. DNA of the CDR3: TGTGCCAGCAGCATCTCAACGGGGACTGCGAACACCGGGGAGCTGTTTTTT. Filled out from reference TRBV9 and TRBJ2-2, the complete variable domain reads DSGVTQTPKHLITATGQRVTLRCSPRSGDLSVYWYQQSLDQGLQFLIQYYNGEERAKGNILERFSAQQFPDLHSELNLSSLELGDSALYFCASSISTGTANTGELFFGEGSRLTVL.